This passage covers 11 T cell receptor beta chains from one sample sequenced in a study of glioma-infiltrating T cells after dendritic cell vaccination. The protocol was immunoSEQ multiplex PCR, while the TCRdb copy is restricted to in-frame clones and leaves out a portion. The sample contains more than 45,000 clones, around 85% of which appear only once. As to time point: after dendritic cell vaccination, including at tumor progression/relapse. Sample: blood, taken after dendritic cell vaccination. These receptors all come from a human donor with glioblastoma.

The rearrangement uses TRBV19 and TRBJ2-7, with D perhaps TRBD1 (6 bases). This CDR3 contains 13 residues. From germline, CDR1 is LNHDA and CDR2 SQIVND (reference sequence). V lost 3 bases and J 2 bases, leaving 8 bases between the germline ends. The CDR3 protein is CASSMDSTYEQYF. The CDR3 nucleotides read TGTGCCAGTAGTATGGACAGTACCTACGAGCAGTACTTC.

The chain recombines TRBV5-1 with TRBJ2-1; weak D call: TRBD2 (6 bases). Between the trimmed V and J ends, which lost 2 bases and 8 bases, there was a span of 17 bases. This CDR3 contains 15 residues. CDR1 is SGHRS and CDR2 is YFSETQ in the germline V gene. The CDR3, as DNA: TGCGCCAGCAGCTTTCGGATTCGGGGGATCGATGAGCAGTTCTTC. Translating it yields CASSFRIRGIDEQFF.

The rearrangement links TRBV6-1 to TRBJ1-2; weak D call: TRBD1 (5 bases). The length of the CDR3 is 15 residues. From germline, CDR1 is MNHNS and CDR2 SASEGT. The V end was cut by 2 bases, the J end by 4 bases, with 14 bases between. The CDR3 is CASSEIEGAGYGYTF. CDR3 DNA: TGTGCCAGCAGTGAAATAGAAGGGGCCGGCTATGGCTACACCTTC.

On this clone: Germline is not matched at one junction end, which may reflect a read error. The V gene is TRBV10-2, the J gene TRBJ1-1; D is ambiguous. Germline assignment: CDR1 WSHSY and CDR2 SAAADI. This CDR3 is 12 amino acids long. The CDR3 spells CASTETWTEAFF. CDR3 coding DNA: TGCGCCAGCACTGAGACTTGGACTGAAGCTTTCTTT.

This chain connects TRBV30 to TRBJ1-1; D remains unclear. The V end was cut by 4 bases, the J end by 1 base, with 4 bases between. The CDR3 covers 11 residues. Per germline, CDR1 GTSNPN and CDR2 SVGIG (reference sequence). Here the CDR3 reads CAWTKNTEAFF. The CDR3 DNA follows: TGTGCCTGGACCAAGAACACTGAAGCTTTCTTT. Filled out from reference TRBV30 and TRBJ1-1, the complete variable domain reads SQTIHQWPATLVQPVGSPLSLECTVEGTSNPNLYWYRQAAGRGLQLLFYSVGIGQISSEVPQNLSASRPQDRQFILSSKKLLLSDSGFYLCAWTKNTEAFFGQGTRLTVV.

CDR3 sequence (DNA): TGTGCCAGCTCACCAAACTCCGAGCAGTACTTC. This translates into CASSPNSEQYF. The rearrangement uses TRBV18 and TRBJ2-7; D remains ambiguous. The germline V gene has CDR1 KGHSH and CDR2 LQKENI. V lost 2 bases and J lost 6, with 5 bases in between. CDR3 length: 11 residues.

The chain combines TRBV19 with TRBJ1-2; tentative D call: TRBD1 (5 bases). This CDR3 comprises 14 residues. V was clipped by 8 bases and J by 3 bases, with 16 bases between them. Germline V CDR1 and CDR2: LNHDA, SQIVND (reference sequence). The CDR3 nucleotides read TGTGCCAGTTCAAGTCAGGGCGGATACTATGGCTACACCTTC. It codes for CASSSQGGYYGYTF.

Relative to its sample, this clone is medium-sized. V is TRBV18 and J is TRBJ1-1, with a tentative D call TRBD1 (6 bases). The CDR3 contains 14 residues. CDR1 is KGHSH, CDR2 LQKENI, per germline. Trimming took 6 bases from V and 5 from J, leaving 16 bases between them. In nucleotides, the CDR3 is TGTGCCAGCTCCCGAAACAGGGAGTTGACTGAAGCTTTCTTT. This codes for CASSRNRELTEAFF.

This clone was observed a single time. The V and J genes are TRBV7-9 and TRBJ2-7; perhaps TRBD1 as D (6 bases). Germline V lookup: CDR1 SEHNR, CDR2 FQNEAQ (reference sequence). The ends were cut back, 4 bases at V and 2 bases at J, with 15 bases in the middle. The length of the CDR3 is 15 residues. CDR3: CASSSYRVPAYEQYF. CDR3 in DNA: TGTGCCAGCAGCTCCTACAGGGTTCCCGCCTACGAGCAGTACTTC.

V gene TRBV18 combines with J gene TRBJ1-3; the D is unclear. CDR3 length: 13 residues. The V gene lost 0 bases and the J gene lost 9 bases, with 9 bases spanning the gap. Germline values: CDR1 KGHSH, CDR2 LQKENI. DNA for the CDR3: TGTGCCAGCTCACCACCGCAGGAATCCACCATATATTTT. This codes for CASSPPQESTIYF.

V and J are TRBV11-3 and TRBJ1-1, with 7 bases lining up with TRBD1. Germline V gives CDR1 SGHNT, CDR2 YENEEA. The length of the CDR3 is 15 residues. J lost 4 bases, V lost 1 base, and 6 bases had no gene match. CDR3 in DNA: TGTGCCAGCAGCTTAGGTGAGGGGGCGGGCACTGAAGCTTTCTTT. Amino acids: CASSLGEGAGTEAFF.